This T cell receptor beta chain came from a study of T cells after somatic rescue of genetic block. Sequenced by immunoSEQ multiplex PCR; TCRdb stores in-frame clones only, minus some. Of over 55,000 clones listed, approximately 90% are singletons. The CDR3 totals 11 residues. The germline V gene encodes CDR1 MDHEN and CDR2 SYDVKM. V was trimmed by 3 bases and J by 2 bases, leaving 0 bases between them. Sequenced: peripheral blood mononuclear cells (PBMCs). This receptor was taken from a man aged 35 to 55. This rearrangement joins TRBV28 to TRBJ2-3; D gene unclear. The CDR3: CASSFTDTQYF. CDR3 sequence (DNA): TGTGCCAGCAGTTTCACAGATACGCAGTATTTT.